The sequence of this T cell receptor (beta chain) was determined in a study of CD8+ T cells in alopecia areata. Study observations and caveats: Patients shared TCRs less clearly than mice did, possibly owing to HLA.

The junction had 8 bases not matched to a gene; V was cut back by 4 bases and J by 8 bases. The CDR3 has 14 amino acids. Germline values: CDR1 SGHRS, CDR2 YFSETQ. Obtained from alopecia areata patients were lesional scalp punch biopsies along with peripheral blood. Sorting of PBMCs yielded the CD4+ and CD8+ T cells. Reverse transcription of extracted RNA yielded cDNA, which provided the sequencing template. Only in-frame clones appear in the TCRdb table, and some are missing; sequencing was by immunoSEQ multiplex PCR. The sample lists some 82,000 clones; just over 50% were seen once. As regards this clone: Its matching antigen is unknown.

The rearrangement uses TRBV5-1 and TRBJ2-1; 8 bases map to TRBD2. The sample taken for sequencing was NKG2D-high CD8+ T cells sorted from blood. This clonotype originated in a human donor with alopecia areata. The CDR3 here is CASSGGGFYDEQFF. CDR3 sequence (DNA): TGCGCCAGCAGCGGCGGGGGGTTTTATGATGAGCAGTTCTTC.